This TCR beta chain was captured by sequencing in a study of shared clonotypes between healthy human individuals. The CDR3 is 19 residues long. Per the germline V gene, CDR1 is SGHDT and CDR2 is YYEEEE. The V gene lost 3 bases and the J gene lost 2 bases, with 24 bases spanning the gap. Some clones are missing from TCRdb's copy, which holds only in-frame ones; the method was immunoSEQ multiplex PCR. The table lists over 700,000 clones, approximately 77% of them singletons. The J gene is TRBJ1-3, the V gene TRBV5-6; a possible D gene is TRBD1 (5 bases). This receptor was obtained from a woman aged 30 to 39 in good health. Sequenced: memory CD4+ T cells sorted from blood. Subset indicated: CD45RA-negative fraction. The CDR3 nucleotides read TGTGCCAGCAGCTCCCTAAAGAGTGGCAGGGACCGTCCTGGAAACACCATATATTTT. Encoded protein: CASSSLKSGRDRPGNTIYF.